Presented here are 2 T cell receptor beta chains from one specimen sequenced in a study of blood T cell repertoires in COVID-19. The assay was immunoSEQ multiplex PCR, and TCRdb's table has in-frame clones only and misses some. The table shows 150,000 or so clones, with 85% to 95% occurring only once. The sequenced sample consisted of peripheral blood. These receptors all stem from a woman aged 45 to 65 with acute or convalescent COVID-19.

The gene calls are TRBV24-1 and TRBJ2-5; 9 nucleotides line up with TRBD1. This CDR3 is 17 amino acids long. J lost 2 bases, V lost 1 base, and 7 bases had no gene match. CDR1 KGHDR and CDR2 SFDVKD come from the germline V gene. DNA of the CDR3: TGTGCCACCAGTGATTTTGGCGGGACAGGGTCACAAGAGACCCAGTACTTC. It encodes CATSDFGGTGSQETQYF.

The CDR3, as DNA: TGTGCCAGCAGCCACGAGGGCTATTACTATGGCTACACCTTC. Translation gives CASSHEGYYYGYTF. The chain links TRBV3-1 (or the pseudogene TRBV3-2) to TRBJ1-2; D remains ambiguous. CDR1 and CDR2 (germline): LGHDT, YNNKEL (reference sequence). Trimming shortened V by 3 bases and J by 3 bases, and 11 bases separated the two germline ends. This CDR3 region has 14 residues.